The entry that follows covers one T cell receptor (beta chain) sequence. Using immunoSEQ multiplex PCR, the repertoire was profiled, and TCRdb retains in-frame clones only, with some absent. The table lists tens of thousands of clones, 80% to 95% of them singletons. The data originate from a study of T cell changes during pregnancy in multiple sclerosis. The input for sequencing was CD4+ T cells from peripheral blood mononuclear cells, taken in the third trimester of pregnancy. The sequence was collected from a female donor with multiple sclerosis, enrolled in a pregnancy study.

The chain's CDR3 is CASSFRDRATYEQYF. The CDR3 DNA sequence: TGTGCCAGCAGTTTCCGGGACAGGGCAACCTACGAGCAGTACTTC. The chain is built from TRBV6-6 and TRBJ2-7, with 9 positions matching TRBD1. Trimming took 4 bases from V and 2 from J; bases not matched to a gene: 6. This CDR3 comprises 15 residues. Germline V gene data show CDR1 as MNHNY and CDR2 as SVGAGI (reference sequence).